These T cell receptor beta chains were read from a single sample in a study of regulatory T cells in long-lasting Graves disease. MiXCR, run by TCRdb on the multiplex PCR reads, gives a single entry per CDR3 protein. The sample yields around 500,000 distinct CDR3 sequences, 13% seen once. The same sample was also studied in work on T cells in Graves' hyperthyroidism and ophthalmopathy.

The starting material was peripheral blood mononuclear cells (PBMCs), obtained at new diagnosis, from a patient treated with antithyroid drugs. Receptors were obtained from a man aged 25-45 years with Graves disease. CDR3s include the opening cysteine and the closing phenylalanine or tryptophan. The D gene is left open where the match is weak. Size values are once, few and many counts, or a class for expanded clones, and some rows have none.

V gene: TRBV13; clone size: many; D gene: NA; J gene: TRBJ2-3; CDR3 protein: CASSLYHDGTDTQYF; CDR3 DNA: TGTGCCAGCAGCTTATACCACGACGGCACAGATACGCAGTATTTT
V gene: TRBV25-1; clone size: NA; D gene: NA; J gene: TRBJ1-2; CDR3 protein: CASSDPRGHGYGYTF; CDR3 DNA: TGTGCCAGCAGTGACCCCCGGGGTCATGGCTATGGCTACACCTTC
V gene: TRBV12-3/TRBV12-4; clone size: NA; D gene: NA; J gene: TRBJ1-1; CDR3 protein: CASSLSQLNTEAFF; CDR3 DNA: TGTGCCAGCAGTTTATCACAGTTGAACACTGAAGCTTTCTTT
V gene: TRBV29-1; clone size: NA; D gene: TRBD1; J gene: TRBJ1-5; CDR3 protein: CSAEGQGSQPQHF; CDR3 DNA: TGCAGCGCTGAGGGACAGGGTAGTCAGCCCCAGCATTTT
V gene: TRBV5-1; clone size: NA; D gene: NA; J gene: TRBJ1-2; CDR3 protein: CASRDTVSANYGYTF; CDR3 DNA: TGCGCCAGCCGCGATACGGTTTCAGCTAACTATGGCTACACCTTC
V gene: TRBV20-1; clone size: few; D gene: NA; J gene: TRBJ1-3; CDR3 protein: CSASAPSSGNTIYF; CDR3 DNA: TGCAGTGCTAGTGCCCCCTCCTCTGGAAACACCATATATTTT
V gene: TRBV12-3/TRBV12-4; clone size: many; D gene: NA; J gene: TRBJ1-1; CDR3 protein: CASTRRDPRGTEAFF; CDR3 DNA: TGTGCCAGCACCCGCCGAGACCCGAGGGGCACTGAAGCTTTCTTT
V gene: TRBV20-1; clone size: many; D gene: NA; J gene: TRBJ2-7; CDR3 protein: CSARDPGAYEQYF; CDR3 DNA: TGCAGTGCTAGAGACCCAGGGGCCTACGAGCAGTACTTC
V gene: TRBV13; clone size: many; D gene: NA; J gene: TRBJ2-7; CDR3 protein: CASSLKGLLEQYF; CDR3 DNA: TGTGCCAGCAGCTTAAAAGGGTTGCTCGAGCAGTACTTC
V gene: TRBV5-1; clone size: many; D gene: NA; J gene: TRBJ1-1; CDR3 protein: CASSLYGGETEAFF; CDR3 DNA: TGCGCCAGCAGCTTGTACGGGGGGGAAACTGAAGCTTTCTTT
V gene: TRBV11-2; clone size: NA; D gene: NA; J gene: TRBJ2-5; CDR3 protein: CASSSWGTQYF; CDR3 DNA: TGTGCCAGCAGCTCCTGGGGCACCCAGTACTTC
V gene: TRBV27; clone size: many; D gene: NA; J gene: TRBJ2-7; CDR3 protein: CASSLSHRAEQYF; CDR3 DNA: TGTGCCAGCAGTTTATCCCACCGGGCCGAGCAGTACTTC
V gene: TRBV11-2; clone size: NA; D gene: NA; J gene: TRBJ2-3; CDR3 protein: CASSLAGLLMQYF; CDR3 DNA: TGTGCCAGCAGCTTAGCGGGACTCTTGATGCAGTATTTT
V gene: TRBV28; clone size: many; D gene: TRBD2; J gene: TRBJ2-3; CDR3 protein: CASSIGTNTDTQYF; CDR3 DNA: TGTGCCAGCAGTATCGGGACTAATACAGATACGCAGTATTTT
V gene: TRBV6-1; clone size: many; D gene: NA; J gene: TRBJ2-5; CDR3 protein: CASSGRDIQETQYF; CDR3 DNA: TGTGCCAGCAGTGGCCGGGACATTCAAGAGACCCAGTACTTC
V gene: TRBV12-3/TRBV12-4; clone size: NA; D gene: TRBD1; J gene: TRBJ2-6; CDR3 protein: CASSKGQGAGAGANVLTF; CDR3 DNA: TGTGCCAGCAGTAAGGGACAGGGGGCTGGTGCCGGGGCCAACGTCCTGACTTTC
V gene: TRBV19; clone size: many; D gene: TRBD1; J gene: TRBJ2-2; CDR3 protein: CASSGIQGHTGELFF; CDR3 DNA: TGTGCCAGTAGTGGGATACAGGGGCACACCGGGGAGCTGTTTTTT
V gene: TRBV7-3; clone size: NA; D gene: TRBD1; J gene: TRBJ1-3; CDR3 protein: CASSPDRAGGNTIYF; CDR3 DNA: TGTGCCAGCAGCCCAGACAGGGCTGGTGGAAACACCATATATTTT
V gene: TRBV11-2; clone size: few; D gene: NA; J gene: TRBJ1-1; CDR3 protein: CASSLQGDLNTEAFF; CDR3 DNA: TGTGCCAGCAGCTTACAGGGCGATCTGAACACTGAAGCTTTCTTT
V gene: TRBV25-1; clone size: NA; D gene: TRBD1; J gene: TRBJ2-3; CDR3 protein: CAIGATGGGAFRTDTQYF; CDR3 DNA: TGTGCCATCGGAGCTACAGGGGGAGGCGCGTTCCGCACAGATACGCAGTATTTT
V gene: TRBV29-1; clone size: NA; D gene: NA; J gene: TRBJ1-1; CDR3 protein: CSAGERRAFF; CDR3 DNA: TGCAGCGCTGGGGAGCGGAGGGCTTTCTTT
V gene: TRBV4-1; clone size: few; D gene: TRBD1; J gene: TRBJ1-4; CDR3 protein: CASSRTGGATNEKLFF; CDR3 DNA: TGCGCCAGCAGCCGGACAGGGGGCGCAACTAATGAAAAACTGTTTTTT
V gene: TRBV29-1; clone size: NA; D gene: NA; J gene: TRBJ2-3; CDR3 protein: CSVHLPGADTQYF; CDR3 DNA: TGCAGCGTTCACCTACCGGGGGCAGATACGCAGTATTTT
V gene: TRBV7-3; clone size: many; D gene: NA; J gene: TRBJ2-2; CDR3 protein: CASSPIGGNTGELFF; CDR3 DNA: TGTGCCAGCAGCCCGATTGGGGGGAACACCGGGGAGCTGTTTTTT
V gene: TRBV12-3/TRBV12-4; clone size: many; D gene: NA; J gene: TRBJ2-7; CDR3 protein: CASSFRGREQYF; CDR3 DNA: TGTGCCAGCAGTTTCAGGGGTCGCGAGCAGTACTTC
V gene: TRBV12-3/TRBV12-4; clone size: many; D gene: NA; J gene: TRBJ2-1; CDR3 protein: CASSFGDGGNEQFF; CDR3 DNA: TGTGCCAGCAGTTTCGGAGACGGTGGTAATGAGCAGTTCTTC
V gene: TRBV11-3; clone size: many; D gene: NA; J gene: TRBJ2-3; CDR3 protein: CASSPRQGDTQYF; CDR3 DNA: TGTGCCAGCAGCCCTCGGCAAGGAGATACGCAGTATTTT
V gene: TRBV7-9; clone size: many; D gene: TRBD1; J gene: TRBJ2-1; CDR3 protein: CASSWATGGDEQFF; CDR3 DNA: TGTGCCAGCAGCTGGGCGACAGGGGGCGATGAGCAGTTCTTC
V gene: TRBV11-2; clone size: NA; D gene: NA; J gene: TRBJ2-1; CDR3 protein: CASSGGRGRRLSEQFF; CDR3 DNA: TGTGCCAGCAGCGGAGGACGGGGCCGACGCCTCAGTGAGCAGTTCTTC
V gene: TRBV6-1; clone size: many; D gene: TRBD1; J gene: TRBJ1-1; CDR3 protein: CAVDRAYTEAFF; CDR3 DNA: TGTGCCGTCGACAGGGCGTACACTGAAGCTTTCTTT
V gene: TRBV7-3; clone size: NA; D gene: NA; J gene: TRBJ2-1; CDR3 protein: CASSGARGAEQFF; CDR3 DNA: TGTGCCAGCAGCGGGGCCCGGGGGGCTGAGCAGTTCTTC
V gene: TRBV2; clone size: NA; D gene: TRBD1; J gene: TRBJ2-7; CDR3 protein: CASSEFMGQGRPKQYF; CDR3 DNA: TGTGCCAGCAGTGAGTTTATGGGACAGGGTAGACCTAAGCAGTACTTC
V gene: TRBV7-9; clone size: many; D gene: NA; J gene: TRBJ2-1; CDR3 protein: CASSPPTGTVSYNEQFF; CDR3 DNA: TGTGCCAGCAGCCCTCCAACGGGAACAGTCTCCTACAATGAGCAGTTCTTC
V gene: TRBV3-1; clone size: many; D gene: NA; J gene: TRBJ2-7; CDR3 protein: CASSQTTASGGQYF; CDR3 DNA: TGTGCCAGCAGCCAAACCACGGCGTCCGGGGGACAGTACTTC
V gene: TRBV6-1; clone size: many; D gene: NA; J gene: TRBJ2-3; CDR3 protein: CASSPPGGPSTDTQYF; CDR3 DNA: TGTGCCAGCAGTCCCCCCGGCGGGCCTAGCACAGATACGCAGTATTTT
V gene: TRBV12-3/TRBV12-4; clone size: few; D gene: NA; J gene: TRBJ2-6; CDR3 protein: CASGRYPGANVLTF; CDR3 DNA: TGTGCCAGCGGCCGTTATCCTGGGGCCAACGTCCTGACTTTC
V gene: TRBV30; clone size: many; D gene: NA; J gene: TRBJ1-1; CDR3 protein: CAWSVWSAAEAFF; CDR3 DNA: TGTGCCTGGAGTGTATGGTCGGCCGCTGAAGCTTTCTTT
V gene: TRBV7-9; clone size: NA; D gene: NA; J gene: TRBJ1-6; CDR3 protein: CASSQAGIGSPLHF; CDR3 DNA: TGTGCCAGCAGCCAGGCTGGAATAGGATCACCCCTCCACTTT
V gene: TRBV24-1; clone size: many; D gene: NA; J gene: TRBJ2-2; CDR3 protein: CATSAFGRHSNTGELFF; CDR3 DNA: TGTGCCACCAGTGCCTTCGGAAGACATTCGAACACCGGGGAGCTGTTTTTT
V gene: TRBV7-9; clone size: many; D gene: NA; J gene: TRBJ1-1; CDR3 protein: CASRNRESNTEAFF; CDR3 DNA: TGTGCCAGCAGAAACAGGGAGTCGAACACTGAAGCTTTCTTT
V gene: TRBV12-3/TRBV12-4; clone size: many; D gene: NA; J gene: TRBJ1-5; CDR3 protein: CASSSTDRQRNQPQHF; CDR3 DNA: TGTGCCAGCAGTTCCACGGATCGGCAGCGCAATCAGCCCCAGCATTTT
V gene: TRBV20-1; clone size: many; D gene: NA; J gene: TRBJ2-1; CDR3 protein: CSPKGAEQFF; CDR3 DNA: TGCAGCCCAAAGGGCGCAGAGCAGTTCTTC
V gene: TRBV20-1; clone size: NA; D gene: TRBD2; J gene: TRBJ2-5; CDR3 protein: CSARSAGEVGETQYF; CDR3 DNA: TGCAGTGCTAGATCGGCGGGAGAGGTGGGGGAGACCCAGTACTTC
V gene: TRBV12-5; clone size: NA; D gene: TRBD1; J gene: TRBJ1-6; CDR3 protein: CASASNDRGFDNSPLHF; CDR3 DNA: TGTGCTAGTGCCTCCAACGACAGGGGCTTTGATAATTCACCCCTCCACTTT
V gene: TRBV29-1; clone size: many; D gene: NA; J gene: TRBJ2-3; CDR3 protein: CSVEKGVRTTDTQYF; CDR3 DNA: TGCAGCGTTGAGAAGGGGGTTCGGACCACAGATACGCAGTATTTT
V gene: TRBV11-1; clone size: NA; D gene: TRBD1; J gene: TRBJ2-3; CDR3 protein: CASSLEGTGDTQYF; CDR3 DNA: TGTGCCAGCAGCTTGGAGGGGACAGGAGATACGCAGTATTTT
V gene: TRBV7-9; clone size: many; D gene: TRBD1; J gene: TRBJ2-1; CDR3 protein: CASSPAGDRGYDEQFF; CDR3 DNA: TGTGCCAGCAGCCCTGCCGGGGACAGGGGATATGATGAGCAGTTCTTC
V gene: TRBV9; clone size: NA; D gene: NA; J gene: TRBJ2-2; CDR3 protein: CASSEKYHTGELFF; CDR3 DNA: TGTGCCAGCAGCGAGAAATACCACACCGGGGAGCTGTTTTTT
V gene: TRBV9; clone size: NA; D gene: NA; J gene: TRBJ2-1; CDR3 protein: CASSVVMSGDEQFF; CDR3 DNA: TGTGCCAGCAGCGTAGTCATGTCAGGGGATGAGCAGTTCTTC
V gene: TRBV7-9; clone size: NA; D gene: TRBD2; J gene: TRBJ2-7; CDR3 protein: CAWGQAGGPYEQYF; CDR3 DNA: TGTGCCTGGGGGCAGGCGGGAGGCCCCTACGAGCAGTACTTC
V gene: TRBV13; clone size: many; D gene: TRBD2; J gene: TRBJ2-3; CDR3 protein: CASSFEREGGDTQYF; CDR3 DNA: TGTGCCAGCAGCTTCGAACGGGAGGGCGGAGATACGCAGTATTTT
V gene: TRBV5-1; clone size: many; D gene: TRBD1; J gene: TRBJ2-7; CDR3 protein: CASSLRDRGLDEQYF; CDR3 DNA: TGCGCCAGCAGCCTACGGGACAGGGGGCTGGACGAGCAGTACTTC
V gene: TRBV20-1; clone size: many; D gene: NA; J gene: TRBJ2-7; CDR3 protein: CSARVHEQYF; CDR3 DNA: TGCAGTGCTAGAGTCCACGAGCAGTACTTC
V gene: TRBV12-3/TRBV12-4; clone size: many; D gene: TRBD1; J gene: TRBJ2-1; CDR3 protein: CASRPRDRVHNEQFF; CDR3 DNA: TGTGCCAGCAGACCGCGGGACAGGGTACACAATGAGCAGTTCTTC
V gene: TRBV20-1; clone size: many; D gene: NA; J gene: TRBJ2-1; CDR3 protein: CSANPPPAGFTYNEQFF; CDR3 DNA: TGCAGTGCTAACCCCCCTCCGGCCGGGTTCACCTACAATGAGCAGTTCTTC
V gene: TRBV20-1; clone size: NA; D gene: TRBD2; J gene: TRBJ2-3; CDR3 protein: CSASPLNPGLAGAGTIDTQYF; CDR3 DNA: TGCAGTGCTAGCCCTCTAAACCCGGGACTAGCGGGAGCGGGTACAATAGATACGCAGTATTTT
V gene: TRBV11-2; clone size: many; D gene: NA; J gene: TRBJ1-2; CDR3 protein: CASSLVSGYGYTF; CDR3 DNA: TGTGCCAGCAGCTTAGTGTCAGGCTATGGCTACACCTTC
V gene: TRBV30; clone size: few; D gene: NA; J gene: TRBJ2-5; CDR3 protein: CAWSDIEGETQYF; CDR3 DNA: TGTGCCTGGAGCGACATCGAGGGAGAGACCCAGTACTTC